One and the same sample provided the 15 T cell receptor beta chains below, sequenced in a study of Ad26.COV2.S vaccination and SARS-CoV-2 variants. Treatment reported: some 20 received Ad26.COV2.S at low or high dose, single or two shots; 5 received placebo; per-sample allocation not given. Material that was analyzed had been drawn on day 63 after the first vaccine or placebo injection. The data were produced by immunoSEQ multiplex PCR, yet TCRdb's version contains in-frame clones alone and is incomplete. The sample lists about 370,000 clones, about nine tenths occurring once. The sequenced sample was peripheral blood, obtained in a trial of Ad26.COV2.S vaccine versus placebo. The source is a person between 18 and 65 years old who received the Ad26.COV2.S COVID-19 vaccine or a placebo.

V is TRBV11-2 and J is TRBJ2-3; TRBD2 agrees at 9 bases. V shed 1 base, J shed 4 bases, and the junction held 9 bases outside the gene matches. In germline, CDR1 is SGHAT, CDR2 FQNNGV. CDR3 length equals 17 residues. The CDR3 loop is CASSLGPRGGEADTQYF. CDR3 DNA sequence: TGTGCCAGCAGCTTAGGTCCGCGGGGGGGCGAGGCAGATACGCAGTATTTT.

With regard to this clone: A junction end diverges from the germline sequence, so it may reflect a read error. The chain uses TRBV3-1 (or the pseudogene TRBV3-2) and TRBJ2-1; no clear D gene. Germline loops: CDR1 LGHDT, CDR2 YNNKEL (reference sequence). The CDR3 covers 12 residues. CDR3 sequence: CASSQRAGASIF. The CDR3 DNA sequence: TGTGCCAGCAGCCAAAGGGCCGGCGCCTCGATCTTC.

The chain carries TRBV10-3 and TRBJ1-1; D is possibly TRBD1 (5 bases). The CDR3 extends over 15 amino acids. CDR1 is ENHRY and CDR2 is SYGVKD in the germline V gene. The V end was cut by 10 bases, the J end by 0 bases, with 18 bases between. The CDR3 reads CATVGGANMNTEAFF. The CDR3 nucleotides read TGTGCCACCGTGGGCGGGGCCAACATGAACACTGAAGCTTTCTTT.

V gene TRBV24-1 combines with J gene TRBJ2-1; TRBD1 aligns across 11 bases. Per the germline V gene, CDR1 is KGHDR and CDR2 is SFDVKD. The CDR3 runs to 13 residues. The J segment lost 7 bases and the V segment lost 9 bases, leaving 4 bases of the junction unmatched. CDR3 bases: TGTGCCACCGGACAGGGGGCGCTGAATGAGCAGTTCTTC. This translates into CATGQGALNEQFF.

The chain employs TRBV5-1 and TRBJ1-1, with 7 bases lining up with TRBD1. CDR3 size: 15 residues. The germline V gene has CDR1 SGHRS and CDR2 YFSETQ. Unmatched junction bases numbered 8, after V lost 2 bases and J lost 4 bases. CDR3 loop: CASSLDTGTATEAFF. Written as DNA, the CDR3 is TGCGCCAGCAGCTTAGACACAGGGACAGCCACTGAAGCTTTCTTT. The full variable domain, completed using reference TRBV5-1 and TRBJ1-1, is KAGVTQTPRYLIKTRGQQVTLSCSPISGHRSVSWYQQTPGQGLQFLFEYFSETQRNKGNFPGRFSGRQFSNSRSEMNVSTLELGDSALYLCASSLDTGTATEAFFGQGTRLTVV.

V gene TRBV7-6 combines with J gene TRBJ2-2, with D perhaps matching TRBD1 (6 bases). The germline gives CDR1 SGHVS, CDR2 FNYEAQ. The CDR3 runs to 18 residues. Between the trimmed V and J ends, which lost 4 bases and 0 bases, there was a span of 18 bases. In nucleotides, the CDR3 is TGTGCCAGCAGCTCCCAATTGCTGGACAGCCCGAACACCGGGGAGCTGTTTTTT. Its protein is CASSSQLLDSPNTGELFF.

The chain employs TRBV12-3 or TRBV12-4 and TRBJ1-2; the D is unclear. Trimming pared 3 bases from V and 8 bases from J, leaving 7 bases between. The CDR3 extends over 11 amino acids. The CDR3 spells CASSLKGGYTF. The DNA for the CDR3 is TGTGCCAGCAGTTTGAAAGGCGGCTACACCTTC.

The V gene is TRBV4-1, the J gene TRBJ1-3; D perhaps matches TRBD1 (5 bases). Germline V gives CDR1 MGHRA, CDR2 YSYEKL. This CDR3 region has 15 residues. V lost 4 bases to trimming and J lost 4 bases, with 14 bases between them. The CDR3 here is CASSPPPEGGNTIYF. CDR3 nucleotide sequence: TGCGCCAGCAGCCCCCCACCAGAGGGGGGAAACACCATATATTTT.

V and J are TRBV29-1 and TRBJ1-1; D uncertain. The CDR3 has 14 amino acids. V lost 8 bases and J lost 1, with 17 bases in between. The germline gives CDR1 SQVTM, CDR2 ANQGSEA. The chain's CDR3 is CSSSKGKRNTEAFF. CDR3 coding DNA: TGCAGCTCATCTAAAGGGAAACGGAACACTGAAGCTTTCTTT.

This clone has only a few counts. The rearrangement uses TRBV2 and TRBJ1-4; D is unresolved. Germline loops: CDR1 SNHLY, CDR2 FYNNEI. The CDR3 covers 14 residues. Trimming left V 6 bases short and J 7 bases short, with 15 bases between. CDR3 amino acids: CASSLNGRGEKLFF. The CDR3 region has the DNA TGTGCCAGCAGCTTAAATGGGCGGGGTGAAAAACTGTTTTTT.

The chain couples TRBV24-1 to TRBJ2-2; maybe TRBD1 (6 bases). Germline V CDR1 and CDR2: KGHDR, SFDVKD. V lost 4 bases and J lost 8, with 16 bases in between. The CDR3 is 15 amino acids. This CDR3 reads CATSESHREAGELFF. DNA for the CDR3: TGTGCCACCAGTGAGTCCCACAGGGAAGCAGGGGAGCTGTTTTTT.

The chain links TRBV6-5 to TRBJ1-1; D not resolved. V was pared by 6 bases and J by 2 bases, with 10 bases between. The length of the CDR3 is 13 residues. In germline, CDR1 is MNHEY, CDR2 SVGAGI. The DNA of the CDR3 is TGTGCCAGCAGCCCGAACCTAAACACTGAAGCTTTCTTT. It encodes CASSPNLNTEAFF.

The chain employs TRBV5-6 and TRBJ2-5, with D possibly TRBD2 on 6 matching bases. V lost 1 base, J lost 2 bases, and 12 bases lay in between. The germline V gene has CDR1 SGHDT and CDR2 YYEEEE. There are 15 residues in the CDR3. The CDR3 nucleotides are TGTGCCAGCAGCTTGCCCTCGGGGGTACAAGAGACCCAGTACTTC. Its translation: CASSLPSGVQETQYF.

The V gene is TRBV4-3, the J gene TRBJ2-2, with TRBD2 matching 11 bases. The germline V gene has CDR1 LGHNA and CDR2 YSLEER. The CDR3 contains 18 residues. Trimming at V came to 0 bases and at J to 4 bases, leaving 7 bases not matched to a gene. For the CDR3, the DNA is TGCGCCAGCAGCCAAGACCTAGCGGGGGGCCCCGGCACCGGGGAGCTGTTTTTT. Amino acid sequence: CASSQDLAGGPGTGELFF.

The V and J genes are TRBV4-1 and TRBJ2-3, with 10 positions matching TRBD2. This CDR3 contains 20 residues. Germline V gene sequence: CDR1 MGHRA, CDR2 YSYEKL. V lost 2 bases to trimming and J lost 0 bases; unmatched junction nucleotides: 14. CDR3 sequence (DNA): TGCGCCAGCAGCCAACACTTCGGAGGACTAGCGGTTCGAAGCACAGATACGCAGTATTTT. This gives the protein CASSQHFGGLAVRSTDTQYF.